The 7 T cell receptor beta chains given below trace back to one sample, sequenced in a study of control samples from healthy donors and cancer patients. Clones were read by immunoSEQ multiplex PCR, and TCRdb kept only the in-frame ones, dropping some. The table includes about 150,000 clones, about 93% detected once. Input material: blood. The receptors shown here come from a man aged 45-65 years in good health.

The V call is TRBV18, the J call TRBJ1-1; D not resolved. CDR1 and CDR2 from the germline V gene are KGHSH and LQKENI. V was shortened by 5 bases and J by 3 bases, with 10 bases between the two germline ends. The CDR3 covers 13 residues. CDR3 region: CASSSNTDTEAFF. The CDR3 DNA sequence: TGTGCCAGCTCATCTAACACAGACACTGAAGCTTTCTTT.

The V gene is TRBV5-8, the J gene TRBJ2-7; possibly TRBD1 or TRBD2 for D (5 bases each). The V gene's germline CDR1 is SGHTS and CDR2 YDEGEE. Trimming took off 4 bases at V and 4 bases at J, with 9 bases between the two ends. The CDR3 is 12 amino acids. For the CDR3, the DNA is TGTGCCAGCAGCAAGGGACGGTACGAGCAGTACTTC. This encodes CASSKGRYEQYF. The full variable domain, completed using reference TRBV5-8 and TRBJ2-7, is EAGVTQSPTHLIKTRGQQATLRCSPISGHTSVYWYQQALGLGLQFLLWYDEGEERNRGNFPPRFSGRQFPNYSSELNVNALELEDSALYLCASSKGRYEQYFGPGTRLTVT.

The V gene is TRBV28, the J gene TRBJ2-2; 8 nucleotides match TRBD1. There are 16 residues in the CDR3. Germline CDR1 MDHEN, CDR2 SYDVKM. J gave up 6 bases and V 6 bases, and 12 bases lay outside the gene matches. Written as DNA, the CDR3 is TGTGCCAGCAGGCCCACGGGGGACAGGACCCCCGGGGAGCTGTTTTTT. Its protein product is CASRPTGDRTPGELFF. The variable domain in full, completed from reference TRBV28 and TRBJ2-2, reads DVKVTQSSRYLVKRTGEKVFLECVQDMDHENMFWYRQDPGLGLRLIYFSYDVKMKEKGDIPEGYSVSREKKERFSLILESASTNQTSMYLCASRPTGDRTPGELFFGEGSRLTVL.

The CDR3 bases are TGTGCCAGCAGCCGGACTAGCCCAAAGACCCAGTACTTC. Translating it yields CASSRTSPKTQYF. The chain has TRBV28 and TRBJ2-5; 8 bases fit TRBD2. This CDR3 is built from 13 residues. The germline V gene has CDR1 MDHEN and CDR2 SYDVKM. The trim removed 6 bases at V and 6 bases at J, leaving 6 bases unmatched.

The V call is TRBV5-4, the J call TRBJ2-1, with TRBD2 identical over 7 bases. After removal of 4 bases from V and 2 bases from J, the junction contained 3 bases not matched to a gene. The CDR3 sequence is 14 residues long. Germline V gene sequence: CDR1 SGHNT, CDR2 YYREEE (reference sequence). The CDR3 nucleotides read TGTGCCAGCAGCACCGGGACTACCTACAATGAGCAGTTCTTC. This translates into CASSTGTTYNEQFF.

This CDR3 is CASSLREGEAFF. The CDR3 bases are TGTGCCAGCAGTTTGAGGGAGGGTGAAGCTTTCTTT. The chain employs TRBV12-3 or TRBV12-4 and TRBJ1-1; D is ambiguous. Trimming removed 3 bases at V and 7 bases at J, with 9 bases between. The CDR3 sequence is 12 residues long.

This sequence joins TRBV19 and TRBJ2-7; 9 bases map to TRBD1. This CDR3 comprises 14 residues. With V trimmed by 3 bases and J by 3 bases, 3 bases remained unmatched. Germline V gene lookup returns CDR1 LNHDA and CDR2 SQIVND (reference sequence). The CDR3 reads CASSMTGGVYEQYF. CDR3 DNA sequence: TGTGCCAGTAGTATGACAGGGGGGGTCTACGAGCAGTACTTC.